The 6 T cell receptor beta chains in this list originate from one sample, sequenced in a study of shared clonotypes between healthy human individuals. Measured with immunoSEQ multiplex PCR; TCRdb has only the in-frame clones, and not every one. The sample has over 400,000 clones; approximately 78% are singletons. Sequencing used PBMCs. Receptors originate from a woman aged 40 to 49 in good health. Some clones in this sample may be carry-over from other donors' samples.

This clone was seen only a few times. V is TRBV7-2 and J is TRBJ1-1; D is ambiguous. CDR1 SGHTA and CDR2 FQGNSA come from the germline V gene. CDR3 length: 13 amino acids. V lost 4 bases, J lost 1 base, and 7 bases lay in between. CDR3 sequence (DNA): TGTGCCAGCAGCTCCCATACGAACACTGAAGCTTTCTTT. This codes for CASSSHTNTEAFF.

As for this clone: The same CDR3 arises from other DNA sequences in this sample as well. J is TRBJ2-3 and V is TRBV7-2; D uncertain. This CDR3 contains 12 residues. Germline lookup yields CDR1 SGHTA and CDR2 FQGNSA. V was cut by 5 bases and J by 0 bases, with 3 bases left in between. The CDR3 DNA is TGTGCCAGCAGCCTAAGCACAGATACGCAGTATTTT. Translated, it gives CASSLSTDTQYF.

A single count supports this clone. V gene TRBV7-2 combines with J gene TRBJ2-7, with D hard to call. The germline V gene has CDR1 SGHTA and CDR2 FQGNSA. The CDR3 has 12 residues. Trimming cost V 3 bases and J 7 bases, with 10 bases left between them. The CDR3, as DNA: TGTGCCAGCAGCTTGGCCGTTGGAGAGCAGTACTTC. It encodes CASSLAVGEQYF.

The genes are TRBV7-6 and TRBJ2-7; 10 positions match TRBD2. The germline gives CDR1 SGHVS, CDR2 FNYEAQ. J gave up 7 bases and V 8 bases, and 11 bases lay outside the gene matches. The CDR3 is made up of 14 amino acids. This CDR3 is CASGSGRPTGEQYF. The CDR3 DNA follows: TGTGCCAGCGGTAGCGGGAGGCCCACGGGGGAGCAGTACTTC.

A note on this clone: This same CDR3 is encoded by further DNA sequences in the sample. V usage is TRBV5-1 and J usage is TRBJ2-7, with D uncertain. The CDR3 loop spans 11 amino acids. CDR1 SGHRS and CDR2 YFSETQ come from the germline V gene. The ends were cut back, 4 bases at V and 2 bases at J, with 4 bases in the middle. CDR3 amino acids: CASSSAYEQYF. CDR3 in DNA: TGCGCCAGCAGCAGTGCCTACGAGCAGTACTTC.

About this clone: This may stem from a read error, because a much larger clone lies one nucleotide away. The CDR3 DNA follows: TGCGCCGGCAGCCAAGACGGTGCAGTGTACAATGAGCAGTTCTTC. It yields the protein CAGSQDGAVYNEQFF. The chain links TRBV4-3 to TRBJ2-1; D gene uncertain. Germline-derived CDR1 and CDR2 are LGHNA and YSLEER. The CDR3 loop spans 15 amino acids.